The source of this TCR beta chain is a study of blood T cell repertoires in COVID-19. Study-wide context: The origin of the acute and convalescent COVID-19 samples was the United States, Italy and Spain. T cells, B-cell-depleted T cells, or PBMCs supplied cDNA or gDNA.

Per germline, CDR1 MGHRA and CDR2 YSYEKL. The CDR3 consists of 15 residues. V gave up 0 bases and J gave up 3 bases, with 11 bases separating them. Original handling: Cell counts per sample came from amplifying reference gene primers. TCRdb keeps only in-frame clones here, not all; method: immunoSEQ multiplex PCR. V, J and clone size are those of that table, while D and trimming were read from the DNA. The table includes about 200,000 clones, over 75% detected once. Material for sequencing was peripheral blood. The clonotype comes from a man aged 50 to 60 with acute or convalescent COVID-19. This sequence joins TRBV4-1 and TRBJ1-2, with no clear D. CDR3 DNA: TGCGCCAGCAGCCAAGACGCCAGGCCTCACTATGGCTACACCTTC. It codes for CASSQDARPHYGYTF.